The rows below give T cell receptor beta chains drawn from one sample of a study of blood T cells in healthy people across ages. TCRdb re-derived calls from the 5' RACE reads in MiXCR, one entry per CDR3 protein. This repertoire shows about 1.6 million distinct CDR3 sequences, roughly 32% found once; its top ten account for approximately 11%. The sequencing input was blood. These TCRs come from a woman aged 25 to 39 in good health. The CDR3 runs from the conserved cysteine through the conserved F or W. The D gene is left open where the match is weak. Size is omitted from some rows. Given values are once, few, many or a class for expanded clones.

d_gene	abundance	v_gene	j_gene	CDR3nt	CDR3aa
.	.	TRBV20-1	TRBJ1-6	TGCAGTGCTAGGGATCACGGGACCGACAATTCACCCCTCCACTTT	CSARDHGTDNSPLHF
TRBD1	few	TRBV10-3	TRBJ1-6	TGTGCCATCAGCGGGACAGCTAATTCACCCCTCCACTTT	CAISGTANSPLHF
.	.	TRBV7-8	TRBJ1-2	TGTGCCAGCAGCTTAGATCGTCGGAGGAAGGGCGTCTATGGCTACACCTTC	CASSLDRRRKGVYGYTF
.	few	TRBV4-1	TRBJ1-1	TGCGCCAGCAGCCCACAAGAGGGGTACACTGAAGCTTTCTTT	CASSPQEGYTEAFF
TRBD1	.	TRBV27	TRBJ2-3	TGTGCCAGCAGTGATCAGGGGGTGTCGCAGTATTTT	CASSDQGVSQYF
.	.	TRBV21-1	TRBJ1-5	TGTGCCAGCAGCACTTCTAAGGGACAGGGGAGCAATCAGCCCCAGCATTTT	CASSTSKGQGSNQPQHF
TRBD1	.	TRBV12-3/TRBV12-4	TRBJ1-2	TGTGTCAGCAGGATGACAGGGGAGGTGGTTGGCTACACCTTC	CVSRMTGEVVGYTF
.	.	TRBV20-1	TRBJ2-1	TGCAGTGCGACGTATTACTTGAGGGTAAGCTCCTACAATGAGCAGTTCTTC	CSATYYLRVSSYNEQFF
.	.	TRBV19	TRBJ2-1	TGTGCCAGTAGTTTCCTACAGGAGGGGAATGAGCAGTTCTTC	CASSFLQEGNEQFF
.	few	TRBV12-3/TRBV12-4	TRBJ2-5	TGTGCCAGCAGTTTAAGTAGGGGTGGCCCGGCGGAGACCCAGTACTTC	CASSLSRGGPAETQYF
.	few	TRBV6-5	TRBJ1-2	TGTGCCAGCAGTTACTCGATGCAGGGACCTAACTATGGCTACACCTTC	CASSYSMQGPNYGYTF
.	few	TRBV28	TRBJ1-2	TGTGCCAGCGGTAACAGGGCTGGCTACACCTTC	CASGNRAGYTF
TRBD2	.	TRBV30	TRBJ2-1	TGTGCCTGGAGTGTACGGGGGGGGGGCACTGAGCAGTTCTTC	CAWSVRGGGTEQFF
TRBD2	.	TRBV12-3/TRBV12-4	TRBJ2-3	TGTGCCAGCAGCTCAACAATGGGCAGGATTAGCGGGAGCCCCACAGATGCGCAGTATTTT	CASSSTMGRISGSPTDAQYF
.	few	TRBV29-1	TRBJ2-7	TGCAGCGTTTTGTTGGGGAGCTCCTACGAGCAGTACTTC	CSVLLGSSYEQYF
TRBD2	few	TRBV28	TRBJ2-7	TGTGCCAGCAGTTTATCCTGGGGAGCGGGAGACAACGAGCAGTACTTC	CASSLSWGAGDNEQYF
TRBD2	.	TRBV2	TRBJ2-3	TGTGCCAGCAGGGGGGACTACCGCACAGATACGCAGTATTTT	CASRGDYRTDTQYF
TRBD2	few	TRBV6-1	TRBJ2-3	TGTGCCAGCAGTGAAGGTTGGAACGGGAGGGTTGGAGATACGCAGTATTTT	CASSEGWNGRVGDTQYF
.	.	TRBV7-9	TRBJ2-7	TGTGCCAGCCGACCCGGGCTACCTACGAGGCAGTACTTC	CASRPGLPTRQYF
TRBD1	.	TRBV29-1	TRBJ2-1	TGCAGCGTTGAAGATTGGCCGTGGGGGGACAGGGGGCTCAATGAGCAGTTCTTC	CSVEDWPWGDRGLNEQFF
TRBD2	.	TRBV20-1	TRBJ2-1	TGCAGTGCTTCGACTAGCGGGGGGGCGCGTGAGCAGTTCTTC	CSASTSGGAREQFF
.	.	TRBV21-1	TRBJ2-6	TGTGCCAGCAGCTACCGGGCTCCGGCAGGGTCTGGGGCCAACGTCCTGACTTTC	CASSYRAPAGSGANVLTF
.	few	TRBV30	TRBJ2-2	TGTGCCTGGAGTGTATATGGCGGGGAGCTGTTTTTT	CAWSVYGGELFF
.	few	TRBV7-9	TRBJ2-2	TGTGCCAGCACCACTAGTTCGAACACCGGGGAGCTGTTTTTT	CASTTSSNTGELFF